The next 6 T cell receptor beta chains were all read from a single sample in a study of blood T cell repertoires in COVID-19. Clones were read by immunoSEQ multiplex PCR, and TCRdb kept only the in-frame ones, dropping some. The sample carries hundreds of thousands of clones, 80% to 90% recorded once. The source material was peripheral blood. These receptors were taken from a woman under 30 with acute or convalescent COVID-19.

V usage is TRBV11-2 and J usage is TRBJ2-3, with 7 bases matching TRBD2. J lost 0 bases, V lost 5 bases, and 8 bases had no gene match. Germline CDR1 is SGHAT and CDR2 is FQNNGV. The CDR3 loop spans 16 amino acids. The CDR3: CASSRLGRGSTDTQYF. CDR3 DNA: TGTGCCAGCAGCCGGCTGGGGCGGGGGAGCACAGATACGCAGTATTTT.

The rearrangement links TRBV7-2 to TRBJ2-7; TRBD1 matches 12 bases. This CDR3 comprises 17 residues. Germline V gives CDR1 SGHTA, CDR2 FQGNSA. The J segment lost 2 bases and the V segment lost 2 bases, leaving 7 bases of the junction unmatched. The CDR3, as DNA: TGTGCCAGCAGCTTATTCCCCGGGACAGGGGGCGCCTACGAGCAGTACTTC. It is translated as CASSLFPGTGGAYEQYF. The whole variable domain, remainder taken from reference TRBV7-2 and TRBJ2-7, is GAGVSQSPSNKVTEKGKDVELRCDPISGHTALYWYRQSLGQGLEFLIYFQGNSAPDKSGLPSDRFSAERTGGSVSTLTIQRTQQEDSAVYLCASSLFPGTGGAYEQYFGPGTRLTVT.

The chain employs TRBV5-1 and TRBJ2-5, with TRBD1 as a possible D gene (7 bases). The CDR3 sequence is 14 residues long. Looked up from germline, CDR1 is SGHRS and CDR2 is YFSETQ. Trimming took off 3 bases at V and 5 bases at J, with 14 bases between the two ends. The CDR3: CASSSRGVGETQYF. Here the CDR3 DNA reads TGCGCCAGCAGCTCCAGGGGGGTAGGGGAGACCCAGTACTTC.

This clone has a handful of counts. The chain recombines TRBV3-1 (or the pseudogene TRBV3-2) with TRBJ1-2; tentatively, D is TRBD1 (5 bases). CDR1 and CDR2 from the germline V gene are LGHDT and YNNKEL (reference sequence). The V end was cut by 1 base, the J end by 2 bases, with 17 bases between. The CDR3 length is 17 residues. The CDR3 DNA reads TGTGCCAGCAGCCAAGTTCAGGGTAGGCTAGGAAACTATGGCTACACCTTC. Translation gives CASSQVQGRLGNYGYTF.

V usage is TRBV10-2 and J usage is TRBJ2-3, with no clear D. The CDR3 extends over 12 amino acids. From germline, CDR1 is WSHSY and CDR2 SAAADI. V shed 3 bases and J shed 3 bases, with 4 bases lying between them. The CDR3 region has the DNA TGCGCCAGCAGTGACGGGACAGATACGCAGTATTTT. Encoded protein: CASSDGTDTQYF.

The chain has TRBV11-2 and TRBJ1-2; D remains unclear. Between the trimmed V and J ends, which lost 1 base and 6 bases, there was a span of 15 bases. From germline, CDR1 is SGHAT and CDR2 FQNNGV. This CDR3 is 15 amino acids long. The CDR3: CASSLVFSVPNGYTF. In DNA, the CDR3 is TGTGCCAGCAGCTTAGTTTTCTCAGTACCCAATGGCTACACCTTC. The variable domain in full, with the rest retrieved from reference TRBV11-2 and TRBJ1-2, is EAGVAQSPRYKIIEKRQSVAFWCNPISGHATLYWYQQILGQGPKLLIQFQNNGVVDDSQLPKDRFSAERLKGVDSTLKIQPAKLEDSAVYLCASSLVFSVPNGYTFGSGTRLTVV.